These 21 T cell receptor beta chains originate from one sample sequenced in a study of beta chain features in type 1 diabetes. Expressed TCRB transcripts got sequenced, as all isolated RNA was reverse transcribed. Generated by immunoSEQ multiplex PCR, the TCRdb table keeps only in-frame clones and is missing some. This sample has roughly 130,000 clones, with just over 9% found just once. Sequenced material: central memory CD4+ T cells from blood. The receptors derive from a man aged 18 to 35 in good health.

The chain links TRBV6-6 to TRBJ1-5; D ambiguous. The germline gives CDR1 MNHNY, CDR2 SVGAGI (reference sequence). The CDR3 has 12 amino acids. V was shortened by 2 bases and J by 11 bases, with 10 bases between the two germline ends. CDR3 loop: CASSYDFLAQHF. The DNA of the CDR3 is TGTGCCAGCAGTTACGATTTCCTAGCCCAGCATTTT.

There are a few counts of this clone. The chain joins TRBV9 to TRBJ2-7, with 8 bases lining up with TRBD2. The ends lost 4 bases at V and 3 bases at J; junction bases unmatched: 12. The germline CDR1 and CDR2 sequences are SGDLS and YYNGEE. There are 16 residues in the CDR3. CDR3 sequence: CASSPQGAAGVYEQYF. CDR3 coding DNA: TGTGCCAGCAGCCCCCAGGGCGCAGCGGGGGTCTACGAGCAGTACTTC.

This clone has only a few counts. The gene calls are TRBV7-2 and TRBJ2-7; weak D call: TRBD2 (7 bases). The CDR3 runs 12 residues. V shed 5 bases and J shed 7 bases, with 12 bases lying between them. CDR1 SGHTA and CDR2 FQGNSA come from the germline V gene. The CDR3: CASSPGGREQYF. CDR3 DNA: TGTGCCAGCAGCCCCGGGGGGCGGGAGCAGTACTTC.

The chain is built from TRBV9 and TRBJ2-5; TRBD2 aligns across 9 bases. Germline V gene data show CDR1 as SGDLS and CDR2 as YYNGEE. With V trimmed by 0 bases and J by 4 bases, 7 bases remained unmatched. CDR3 length: 16 residues. DNA of the CDR3: TGTGCCAGCAGCGTAGCCCCTCAGACTAGCGGAGAGACCCAGTACTTC. Encoded protein: CASSVAPQTSGETQYF. The full variable domain, with the rest looked up from reference TRBV9 and TRBJ2-5, is DSGVTQTPKHLITATGQRVTLRCSPRSGDLSVYWYQQSLDQGLQFLIQYYNGEERAKGNILERFSAQQFPDLHSELNLSSLELGDSALYFCASSVAPQTSGETQYFGPGTRLLVL.

The chain uses TRBV5-6 and TRBJ2-3; the match to TRBD2 covers 12 bases. V lost 4 bases, J lost 8 bases, and 5 bases stayed unmatched. Germline V gene sequence: CDR1 SGHDT, CDR2 YYEEEE. The CDR3 covers 14 residues. Written as DNA, the CDR3 is TGTGCCAGCAGCACCCCTAGCGGGGGGGGTACGCAGTATTTT. Its protein is CASSTPSGGGTQYF.

This clone was seen only a few times. V and J are TRBV4-3 and TRBJ2-3, with 10 bases fitting TRBD2. This CDR3 comprises 19 residues. The V segment lost 0 bases and the J segment 5 bases; nucleotides outside the gene matches: 14. CDR1 is LGHNA, CDR2 YSLEER, per germline. The CDR3 reads CASSQDPSGGASPVDTQYF. In nucleotides, the CDR3 is TGCGCCAGCAGCCAAGATCCGAGCGGGGGGGCCAGTCCAGTAGATACGCAGTATTTT.

This clone occurred a few times. J is TRBJ1-2 and V is TRBV7-8; D gene uncertain. V lost 5 bases, J lost 0 bases, and 10 bases lay in between. The CDR3 is made up of 14 amino acids. Germline V gene data show CDR1 as SGHVS and CDR2 as FQNEAQ. The chain's CDR3 is CASSLTGANYGYTF. The CDR3 coding sequence is TGTGCCAGCAGCCTAACCGGGGCTAACTATGGCTACACCTTC.

This clone was detected a few times. The J gene is TRBJ2-3, the V gene TRBV12-5; 9 positions match TRBD1. Trimming cost V 3 bases and J 4 bases; bases outside gene matches: 8. The CDR3 consists of 16 residues. Looked up from germline, CDR1 is LGHNT and CDR2 is FRNRAP. DNA of the CDR3: TGTGCTAGTGGTTTCGTCCCGGGACAGGGCCCAGATACGCAGTATTTT. Amino acid sequence: CASGFVPGQGPDTQYF.

The chain is built from TRBV9 and TRBJ2-1, with 9 nucleotides matching TRBD2. Per the germline V gene, CDR1 is SGDLS and CDR2 is YYNGEE. The CDR3 covers 15 residues. V lost 0 bases and J lost 7; bases outside the gene matches: 5. The CDR3 is CASSVAGGGGNEQFF. DNA of the CDR3: TGTGCCAGCAGCGTAGCCGGCGGGGGGGGGAATGAGCAGTTCTTC.

The chain employs TRBV9 and TRBJ2-1; 11 bases match TRBD2. The J segment lost 6 bases and the V segment lost 0 bases, leaving 5 bases of the junction unmatched. Per germline, CDR1 SGDLS and CDR2 YYNGEE. This CDR3 has 16 residues. The CDR3 DNA reads as TGTGCCAGCAGCGTAGGTGTTAGCGGGGGGGCCAATGAGCAGTTCTTC. This gives the protein CASSVGVSGGANEQFF.

This clone was recorded at least ten times. V is TRBV13 and J is TRBJ2-3; TRBD2 matches 12 bases. The ends lost 0 bases at V and 2 bases at J; junction bases unmatched: 3. The germline gives CDR1 PRHDT, CDR2 FYEKMQ (reference sequence). The CDR3 is 17 residues long. CDR3 DNA: TGTGCCAGCAGCTTAGGACTAGCGGGGGGCAACACAGATACGCAGTATTTT. This translates into CASSLGLAGGNTDTQYF. The full variable domain, completed using reference TRBV13 and TRBJ2-3, is AAGVIQSPRHLIKEKRETATLKCYPIPRHDTVYWYQQGPGQDPQFLISFYEKMQSDKGSIPDRFSAQQFSDYHSELNMSSLELGDSALYFCASSLGLAGGNTDTQYFGPGTRLTVL.

The chain links TRBV29-1 to TRBJ2-5; TRBD2 might be the D (6 bases). The germline V gene encodes CDR1 SQVTM and CDR2 ANQGSEA. This CDR3 region has 11 residues. The V end was cut by 6 bases, the J end by 2 bases, with 7 bases between. The DNA of the CDR3 is TGCAGCGTCGGACTACAAGAGACCCAGTACTTC. Its protein product is CSVGLQETQYF.

This clone has more than one count but fewer than ten. The genes are TRBV7-2 and TRBJ1-5, with TRBD1 identical over 7 bases. Germline loops: CDR1 SGHTA, CDR2 FQGNSA. The V gene end was trimmed by 3 bases and the J gene end by 5 bases; junction bases not matched to a gene: 10. This CDR3 region has 16 residues. CDR3 DNA: TGTGCCAGCAGCTTCGATGGAGGGGGCGTCGATCAGCCCCAGCATTTT. As protein: CASSFDGGGVDQPQHF.

The sample holds many counts of this clone. This chain joins TRBV11-3 and TRBJ2-1; possible D gene TRBD1, 6 bases. Germline values: CDR1 SGHNT, CDR2 YENEEA. V gave up 1 base and J gave up 5 bases, with 12 bases separating them. This CDR3 contains 15 residues. The CDR3 loop reads CASSLGGQPHNEQFF. In nucleotides, the CDR3 is TGTGCCAGCAGCTTAGGTGGACAGCCACACAATGAGCAGTTCTTC. Filled out from reference TRBV11-3 and TRBJ2-1, the complete variable domain reads EAGVVQSPRYKIIEKKQPVAFWCNPISGHNTLYWYLQNLGQGPELLIRYENEEAVDDSQLPKDRFSAERLKGVDSTLKIQPAELGDSAVYLCASSLGGQPHNEQFFGPGTRLTVL.

V usage is TRBV5-1 and J usage is TRBJ2-1; 10 nucleotides line up with TRBD2. CDR3 length: 15 amino acids. In germline, CDR1 is SGHRS, CDR2 YFSETQ. V lost 3 bases to trimming and J lost 7 bases; unmatched junction nucleotides: 7. The CDR3 loop reads CASSYLAGAGNEQFF. In nucleotides, the CDR3 is TGCGCCAGCAGCTACCTAGCGGGGGCTGGGAATGAGCAGTTCTTC.

The chain uses TRBV6-5 and TRBJ2-7; TRBD1 agrees at 11 bases. From germline, CDR1 is MNHEY and CDR2 SVGAGI. The CDR3 consists of 14 residues. Germline trimming cut 7 bases from V and 4 bases from J; bases unmatched to any gene: 6. The CDR3 loop reads CASNRDRGRYEQYF. In nucleotides, the CDR3 is TGTGCCAGCAACCGGGACAGGGGGAGGTACGAGCAGTACTTC.

The chain has TRBV4-3 and TRBJ2-2, with 13 bases identical to TRBD2. Germline lookup yields CDR1 LGHNA and CDR2 YSLEER. The CDR3 is 19 amino acids. V lost 0 bases to trimming and J lost 3 bases; unmatched junction nucleotides: 7. The CDR3 reads CASSQEWRLAGGDTGELFF. In nucleotides, the CDR3 is TGCGCCAGCAGCCAAGAATGGAGACTAGCGGGGGGTGACACCGGGGAGCTGTTTTTT.

The V gene is TRBV27, the J gene TRBJ2-2; 7 bases align to TRBD2. V shed 5 bases, J shed 3 bases, and the junction held 9 bases outside the gene matches. The length of the CDR3 is 16 residues. In germline, CDR1 is MNHEY, CDR2 SMNVEV (reference sequence). Written as DNA, the CDR3 is TGTGCCAGCAGTCCTCCCTGGCTAGCGGACACCGGGGAGCTGTTTTTT. Translating it yields CASSPPWLADTGELFF.

This clone was observed a few times. V gene TRBV7-2 combines with J gene TRBJ2-7; D not resolved. V dropped 1 base and J dropped 2 bases, with 18 bases sitting between them. The CDR3 runs to 17 residues. From germline, CDR1 is SGHTA and CDR2 FQGNSA. The CDR3 sequence: CASSLERSLRVPYEQYF. In DNA, the CDR3 is TGTGCCAGCAGCTTAGAGAGGTCGCTGCGCGTGCCCTACGAGCAGTACTTC.

This clone was observed a handful of times. This rearrangement joins TRBV18 to TRBJ1-4; D perhaps matches TRBD1 (5 bases). Per the germline V gene, CDR1 is KGHSH and CDR2 is LQKENI. The CDR3 contains 13 residues. The V gene lost 6 bases and the J gene lost 8 bases, with 13 bases spanning the gap. This CDR3 is CASSPLREEKLFF. For the CDR3, the DNA is TGTGCCAGCTCTCCCCTCAGGGAAGAAAAACTGTTTTTT.

The V call is TRBV2, the J call TRBJ1-5; no clear D. In germline, CDR1 is SNHLY, CDR2 FYNNEI. CDR3 length equals 14 residues. With 8 bases removed from V and 0 bases from J, the gap between germline ends came to 11 bases. The CDR3 region has the DNA TGTGCCAGCGGCCAGATTGATAGCAATCAGCCCCAGCATTTT. This codes for CASGQIDSNQPQHF.